A selection of T cell receptor beta chains follows, all from one sample in a study of blood T cell repertoires in COVID-19. TCRdb keeps only in-frame clones here, not all; method: immunoSEQ multiplex PCR. The table has approximately 380,000 clones, around 85% seen once. The sample taken for sequencing was peripheral blood. The source of these receptors is a young woman with acute or convalescent COVID-19. Each CDR3 is given with its conserved first and last residue. A D gene is named only where the DNA matches it firmly. Clone size is not always given. Where it is, it says once, few, many or a class for expanded clones.

j_gene | len | v_gene | d_gene | abundance | CDR3aa | CDR3nt
TRBJ2-5 | 16 | TRBV9 | - | - | CASSVTPSRDQETQYF | TGTGCCAGCAGCGTAACCCCCTCCAGGGACCAAGAGACCCAGTACTTC
TRBJ2-7 | 14 | TRBV6-5 | TRBD1 | - | CASSSRTGWYEQYF | TGTGCCAGCAGTTCCCGGACAGGGTGGTACGAGCAGTACTTC
TRBJ2-1 | 15 | TRBV4-2 | - | - | CASSRERQSDNEQFF | TGTGCCAGCAGCCGAGAAAGACAGAGCGACAATGAGCAGTTCTTC
TRBJ1-1 | 14 | TRBV27 | - | once | CASSQREGHTEAFF | TGTGCCAGCAGTCAAAGGGAGGGTCACACTGAAGCTTTCTTT
TRBJ1-1 | 17 | TRBV3-1/TRBV3-2 | TRBD1 | - | CASSQDLGQGSNTEAFF | TGTGCCAGCAGCCAAGATTTGGGACAGGGATCGAACACTGAAGCTTTCTTT
TRBJ1-2 | 15 | TRBV6-5 | - | - | CASFSGEMAYYGYTF | TGTGCCAGCTTCTCAGGGGAAATGGCCTACTATGGCTACACCTTC
TRBJ1-2 | 16 | TRBV7-8 | - | - | CASSRIADGINYGYTF | TGTGCCAGCAGCCGTATAGCGGATGGGATTAACTATGGCTACACCTTC
TRBJ2-7 | 15 | TRBV19 | TRBD2 | - | CASSPGLAPSYEQYF | TGTGCCAGTAGCCCCGGACTAGCGCCGTCTTACGAGCAGTACTTC
TRBJ2-4 | 13 | TRBV6-5 | - | - | CATQDGTKNIQYF | TGTGCCACCCAGGACGGGACCAAAAACATTCAGTACTTC
TRBJ1-2 | 13 | TRBV12-2 | - | - | CASRLIWAYGYTF | TGTGCAAGTCGCTTAATCTGGGCCTATGGCTACACCTTC
TRBJ2-3 | 14 | TRBV3-1/TRBV3-2 | - | - | CASSQDSGSDTQYF | TGTGCCAGCAGCCAAGATAGCGGATCAGATACGCAGTATTTT